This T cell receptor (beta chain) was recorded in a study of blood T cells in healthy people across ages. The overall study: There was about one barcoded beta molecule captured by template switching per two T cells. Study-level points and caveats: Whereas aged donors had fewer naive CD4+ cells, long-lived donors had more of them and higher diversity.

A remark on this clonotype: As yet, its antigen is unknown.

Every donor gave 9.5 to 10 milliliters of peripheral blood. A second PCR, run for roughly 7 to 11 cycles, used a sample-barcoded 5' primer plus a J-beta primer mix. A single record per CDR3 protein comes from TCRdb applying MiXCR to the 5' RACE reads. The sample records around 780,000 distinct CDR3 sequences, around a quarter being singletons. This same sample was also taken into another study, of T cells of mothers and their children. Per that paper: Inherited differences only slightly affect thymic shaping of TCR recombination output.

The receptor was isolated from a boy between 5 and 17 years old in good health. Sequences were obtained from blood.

The CDR3 DNA is TGTGCCAGTAGTGAATCAGCGTATGGCTACACCTTC. Encoded protein: CASSESAYGYTF. The V call is TRBV19, the J call TRBJ1-2; D is uncertain. The ends were cut back, 5 bases at V and 5 bases at J, with 9 bases in the middle. Germline V gives CDR1 LNHDA, CDR2 SQIVND (reference sequence). This CDR3 is built from 12 residues. Variable domain in full (rest from reference TRBV19 and TRBJ1-2): DGGITQSPKYLFRKEGQNVTLSCEQNLNHDAMYWYRQDPGQGLRLIYYSQIVNDFQKGDIAEGYSVSREKKESFPLTVTSAQKNPTAFYLCASSESAYGYTFGSGTRLTVV.